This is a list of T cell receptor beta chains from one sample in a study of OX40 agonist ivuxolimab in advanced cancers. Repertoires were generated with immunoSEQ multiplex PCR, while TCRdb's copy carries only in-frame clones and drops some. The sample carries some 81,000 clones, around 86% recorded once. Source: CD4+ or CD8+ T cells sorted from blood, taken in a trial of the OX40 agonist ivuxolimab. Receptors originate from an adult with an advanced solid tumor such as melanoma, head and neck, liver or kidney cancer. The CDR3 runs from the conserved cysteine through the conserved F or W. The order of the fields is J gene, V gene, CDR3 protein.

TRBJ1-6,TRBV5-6,CASSLPTGGISPLHF
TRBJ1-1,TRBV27,CASSTYLGTGGSEAFF
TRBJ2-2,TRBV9,CASSVMAGVNTGELFF
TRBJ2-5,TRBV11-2,CASSPGTGQETQYF
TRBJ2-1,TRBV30,CAWSQSSSYNEQFF
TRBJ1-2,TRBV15,CATSRDLDSLTF
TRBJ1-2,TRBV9,CASSAGQFLYGYTF
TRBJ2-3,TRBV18,CASSLQHSTDTQYF
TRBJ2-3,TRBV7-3,CASSPGVRDTQYF
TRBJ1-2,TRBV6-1,CASSGQGNYGYTF
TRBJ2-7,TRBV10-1,CASSESTGGLSYEQYF
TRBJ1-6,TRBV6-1,CASSKWAMGSPLHF
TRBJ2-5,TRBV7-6,CASSTSGAQETQYF
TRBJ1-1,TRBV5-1,CASSSGTGKDTEAFF
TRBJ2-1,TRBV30,CACTLANSYNEQFF
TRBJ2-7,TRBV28,CASSFFGTGGSYEQYF
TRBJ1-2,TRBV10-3,CAIGAGGYGYTF
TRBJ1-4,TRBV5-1,CASSLGGSTNEKLFF
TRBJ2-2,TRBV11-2,CASSLMGTGFGGELFF
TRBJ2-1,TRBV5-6,CASSLAGAGGNEQFF
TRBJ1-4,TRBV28,CASSFAGAVEKLFF
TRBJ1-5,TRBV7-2,CASSLRGEQPQHF
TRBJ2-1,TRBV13,CASSYPGSGGSGEQFF
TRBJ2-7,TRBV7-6,CASSFQGQGGYEQYF
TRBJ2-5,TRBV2,CASGLGGETQYF
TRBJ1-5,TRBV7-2,CASSFYSAASPQHF
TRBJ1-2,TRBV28,CASSFTGGKAGYTF
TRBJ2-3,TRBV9,CASSPVVGGTQYF
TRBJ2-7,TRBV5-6,CASSLRWNRSYEQYF
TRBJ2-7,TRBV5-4,CASSFWGSYEQYF
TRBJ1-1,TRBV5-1,CASSGGGLGTEAFF
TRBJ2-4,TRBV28,CASSFEVPLAKNIQYF
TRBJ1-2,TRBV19,CASREQGDYGYTF
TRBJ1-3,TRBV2,CASRGTAGNTIYF
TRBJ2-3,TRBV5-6,CASSLRVGGGAGDTQYF
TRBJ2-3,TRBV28,CASSLPGREDTQYF
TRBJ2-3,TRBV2,CASSERGAEDTQYF
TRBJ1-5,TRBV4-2,CASSQDREGSNQPQHF
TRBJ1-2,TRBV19,CATKTNYGYTF
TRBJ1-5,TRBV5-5,CASSPTGDFNQPQHF